A selection of T cell receptor beta chains follows, all from one sample in a study of blood T cell repertoires in COVID-19. Sequencing was performed with immunoSEQ multiplex PCR; in TCRdb, only in-frame clones are kept and a portion is missing. The table records about 23,000 clones, 65% to 90% of them present only once. Sequencing used peripheral blood. These receptors were collected from an elderly woman with acute or convalescent COVID-19. Both conserved end residues are part of each CDR3. A D gene is named only where the DNA matches it firmly. The size field is filled for only some rows; it gives once, few, many or a size class.

v_call,cdr3_length,clone_size,j_call,d_call,cdr3_nt,cdr3_aa
TRBV18,15,.,TRBJ1-2,.,TGTGCCAGCTCACCCGGGTCAGGCCGCGGGCATGGCTACACCTTC,CASSPGSGRGHGYTF
TRBV5-1,15,.,TRBJ1-4,TRBD1,TGCGCCAGCAGCGATACAGGGGTCTCAAGGGAAAAACTGTTTTTT,CASSDTGVSREKLFF
TRBV19,16,.,TRBJ1-3,.,TGTGCCAGTAGTGAGGGGGGGTTCTCCTCTGGAAACACCATATATTTT,CASSEGGFSSGNTIYF
TRBV5-4,15,.,TRBJ2-1,TRBD2,TGTGCCAGCAGTCGGGCGGGGGGCCCCAGTAATGAGCAGTTCTTC,CASSRAGGPSNEQFF
TRBV19,19,.,TRBJ1-2,TRBD1,TGTGCCAGTAGTATATACGGGACAGGGACAGTCTCTGCTAACTATGGCTACACCTTC,CASSIYGTGTVSANYGYTF
TRBV20-1,10,once,TRBJ1-2,.,TGCAGTGCTACCCCTTATGGCTACACCTTC,CSATPYGYTF
TRBV5-1,17,.,TRBJ2-3,TRBD2,TGCGCCAGCAGCTCTATGACTAGCGGGGGCCCCACAGATACGCAGTATTTT,CASSSMTSGGPTDTQYF
TRBV5-1,15,.,TRBJ2-2,.,TGCGCCAGCAGCTTAGGAGAGGTGAACACCGGGGAGCTGTTTTTT,CASSLGEVNTGELFF
TRBV18,15,.,TRBJ2-2,.,TGTGCCAGCTCACTTTCAGGGATCGACACCGGGGAGCTGTTTTTT,CASSLSGIDTGELFF
TRBV30,15,once,TRBJ1-5,TRBD1,TGTGCCTGGAGTGACAGGGGTGGCAGCAATCAGCCCCAGCATTTT,CAWSDRGGSNQPQHF
TRBV5-8,15,.,TRBJ2-7,TRBD1,TGTGCCAGCAGCCCTTTCCCTGGGACAGGGGGCGAGCAGTACTTC,CASSPFPGTGGEQYF
TRBV5-1,16,.,TRBJ2-2,TRBD1,TGCGCCAGCAGCCCCCGGGCAGGGGGCGCATCCGGGGAGCTGTTTTTT,CASSPRAGGASGELFF
TRBV7-8,14,.,TRBJ1-6,.,TGTGCCAGCAGCTTAGGGGGCTCGAATTCACCCCTCCACTTT,CASSLGGSNSPLHF
TRBV5-4,14,.,TRBJ1-2,.,TGTGCCAGCAGCTTGGACAGCCGCGTCTATGGCTACACCTTC,CASSLDSRVYGYTF
TRBV19,13,.,TRBJ1-1,TRBD1,TGTGCCAGCGAGGACAGGGAGAACACTGAAGCTTTCTTT,CASEDRENTEAFF
TRBV9,17,.,TRBJ1-3,TRBD1,TGTGCCAGCAGGCCAGGGACAGGGGGTTTCTCTGGAAACACCATATATTTT,CASRPGTGGFSGNTIYF
TRBV5-8,15,few,TRBJ2-5,TRBD1,TGTGCCAGCAGCTTGGCCGTAACAGGGGCAGAGACCCAGTACTTC,CASSLAVTGAETQYF
TRBV30,12,once,TRBJ2-1,TRBD1,TGTGCCTGGACAGGGGGATTCGATGAGCAGTTCTTC,CAWTGGFDEQFF
TRBV7-9,17,.,TRBJ2-4,TRBD2,TGTGCCAGCAGCCCCCGGACTAGCGGGGGGGGCCGGAACATTCAGTACTTC,CASSPRTSGGGRNIQYF
TRBV6-2/TRBV6-3,15,.,TRBJ1-6,.,TGTGCCAGCAGTTACGTTGGGAGAAATAATTCACCCCTCCACTTT,CASSYVGRNNSPLHF
TRBV9,15,.,TRBJ2-5,.,TGTGCCAGCAGCAGAGTGGCTAGAGCGGGAGAGACCCAGTACTTC,CASSRVARAGETQYF
TRBV19,17,.,TRBJ2-1,.,TGTGCCAGTAGTATTCAACCTACCGGGACAACCTACAATGAGCAGTTCTTC,CASSIQPTGTTYNEQFF
TRBV9,12,.,TRBJ2-3,.,TGTGCCAGCAGCGTTAACAGGGATACGCAGTATTTT,CASSVNRDTQYF